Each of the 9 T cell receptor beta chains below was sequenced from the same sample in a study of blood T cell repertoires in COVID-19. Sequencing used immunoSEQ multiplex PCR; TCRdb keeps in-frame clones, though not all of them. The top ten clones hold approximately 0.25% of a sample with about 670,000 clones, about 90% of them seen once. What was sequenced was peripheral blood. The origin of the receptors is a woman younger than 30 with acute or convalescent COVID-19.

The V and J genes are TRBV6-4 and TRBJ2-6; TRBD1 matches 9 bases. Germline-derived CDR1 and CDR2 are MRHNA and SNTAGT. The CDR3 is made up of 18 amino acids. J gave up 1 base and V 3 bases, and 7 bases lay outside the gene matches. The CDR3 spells CASSEAGTGMSGANVLTF. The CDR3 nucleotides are TGTGCCAGCAGTGAAGCTGGGACAGGGATGTCTGGGGCCAACGTCCTGACTTTC.

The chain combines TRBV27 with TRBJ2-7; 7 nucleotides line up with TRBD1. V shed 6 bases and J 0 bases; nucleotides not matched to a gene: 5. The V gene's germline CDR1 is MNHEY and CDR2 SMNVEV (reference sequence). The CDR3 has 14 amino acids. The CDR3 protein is CASRNRDSSYEQYF. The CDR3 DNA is TGTGCCAGCAGAAACCGGGACAGCTCCTACGAGCAGTACTTC.

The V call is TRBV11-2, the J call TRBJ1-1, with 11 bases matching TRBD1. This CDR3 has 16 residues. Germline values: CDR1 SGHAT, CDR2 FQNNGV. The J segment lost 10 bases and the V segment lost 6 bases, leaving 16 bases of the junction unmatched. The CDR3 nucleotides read TGTGCCAGCAGGGACAGGGGGCATGGCGATAAACAAGGAGCTTTCTTT. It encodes CASRDRGHGDKQGAFF.

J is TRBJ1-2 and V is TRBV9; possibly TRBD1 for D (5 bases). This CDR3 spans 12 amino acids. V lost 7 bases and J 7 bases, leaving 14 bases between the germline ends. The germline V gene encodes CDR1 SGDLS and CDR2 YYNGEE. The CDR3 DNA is TGTGCCAGCGTGGGGGGATCGGGTGGCTACACCTTC. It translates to CASVGGSGGYTF.

The CDR3 DNA follows: TGCGCCAGCAGCTCGGAAAAACCGGGACAGGGATTTGGCTACACCTTC. This translates into CASSSEKPGQGFGYTF. The chain couples TRBV5-1 to TRBJ1-2; 9 nucleotides align to TRBD1. Trimming at V came to 3 bases and at J to 7 bases, leaving 13 bases not matched to a gene. Germline values: CDR1 SGHRS, CDR2 YFSETQ. CDR3 length equals 16 residues.

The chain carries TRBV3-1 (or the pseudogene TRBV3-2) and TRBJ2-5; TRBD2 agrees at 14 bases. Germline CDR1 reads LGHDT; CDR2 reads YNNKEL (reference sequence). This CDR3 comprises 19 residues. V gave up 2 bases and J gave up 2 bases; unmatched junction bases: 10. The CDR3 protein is CASSQRPGLAGVVQETQYF. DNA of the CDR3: TGTGCCAGCAGCCAACGACCGGGACTAGCGGGGGTCGTACAAGAGACCCAGTACTTC.

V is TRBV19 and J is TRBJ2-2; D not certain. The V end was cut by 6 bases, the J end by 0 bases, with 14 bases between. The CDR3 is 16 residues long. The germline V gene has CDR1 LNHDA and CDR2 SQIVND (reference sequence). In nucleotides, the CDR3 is TGTGCCAGTAGCCCCCTGGCGGAAACGAACACCGGGGAGCTGTTTTTT. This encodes CASSPLAETNTGELFF. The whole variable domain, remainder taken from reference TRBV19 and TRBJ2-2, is DGGITQSPKYLFRKEGQNVTLSCEQNLNHDAMYWYRQDPGQGLRLIYYSQIVNDFQKGDIAEGYSVSREKKESFPLTVTSAQKNPTAFYLCASSPLAETNTGELFFGEGSRLTVL.

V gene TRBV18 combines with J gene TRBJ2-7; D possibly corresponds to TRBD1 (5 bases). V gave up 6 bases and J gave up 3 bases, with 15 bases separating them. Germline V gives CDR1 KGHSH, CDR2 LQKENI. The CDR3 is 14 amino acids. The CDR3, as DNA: TGTGCCAGCTCCAAACCAGGGATCCGCTACGAGCAGTACTTC. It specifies CASSKPGIRYEQYF. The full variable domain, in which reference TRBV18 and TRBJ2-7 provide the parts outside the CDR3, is NAGVMQNPRHLVRRRGQEARLRCSPMKGHSHVYWYRQLPEEGLKFMVYLQKENIIDESGMPKERFSAEFPKEGPSILRIQQVVRGDSAAYFCASSKPGIRYEQYFGPGTRLTVT.

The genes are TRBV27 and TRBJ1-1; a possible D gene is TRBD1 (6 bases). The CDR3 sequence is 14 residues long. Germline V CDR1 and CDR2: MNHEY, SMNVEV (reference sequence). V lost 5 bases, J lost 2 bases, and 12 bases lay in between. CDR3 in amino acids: CASSLGQHNTEAFF. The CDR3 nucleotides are TGTGCCAGCAGTCTTGGACAGCATAACACTGAAGCTTTCTTT.